Listed here are 19 T cell receptor beta chains from one sample, sequenced in a study of human T cells and chemical hapten exposure (TCRdb year 2021). The library was made by RACE. The sequencing machine was a NextSeq 500. Clones were called with MiXCR by TCRdb after fastp trimmed the public reads at Q25, and only in-frame beta chains were retained. CDR3 protein duplicates are merged, each entry listing the most common genes and DNA. The sample records a few hundred thousand distinct CDR3 sequences, over 6% of which are singletons. The top ten constitute about 5.4% of the sample. The intended sense of this specimen's time point label: patch test 2, 6 weeks after DPC sensitization. Reading the label with the study, this specimen's treatment or condition is: therapeutic diphenylcyclopropenone sensitization with weekly scalp DPC. The specimen comprised whole blood, sampled in connection with sensitization to the hapten diphenylcyclopropenone (DPC). These receptors were obtained from a woman younger than 30 with alopecia areata. Some clones in this sample may be carry-over from other donors' samples.

The genes are TRBV2 and TRBJ2-2, with D possibly TRBD1 on 6 matching bases. Germline V lookup: CDR1 SNHLY, CDR2 FYNNEI. The V end lost 5 bases, the J end lost 6 bases, and 13 bases lay between the germline ends. This CDR3 has 14 amino acids. CDR3 bases: TGTGCCAGCAGTCCACTAACAGGGTCCGGGGAGCTGTTTTTT. As protein: CASSPLTGSGELFF.

The rearrangement uses TRBV6-1 and TRBJ2-7; 9 positions agree with TRBD1. The CDR3 has 15 residues. From germline, CDR1 is MNHNS and CDR2 SASEGT. V lost 4 bases and J lost 0; bases outside the gene matches: 4. The CDR3 spells CASSARQGDSYEQYF. The CDR3 nucleotides read TGTGCCAGCAGTGCACGACAGGGGGACTCCTACGAGCAGTACTTC.

This clonotype was seen ten or more times. The chain employs TRBV16 and TRBJ1-5; D gene unclear. This CDR3 is 13 amino acids long. V was clipped by 4 bases and J by 4 bases, with 8 bases between them. Germline V CDR1 and CDR2: KGHSY, FQNENV. DNA for the CDR3: TGTGCCAGCAGCCTCGACAAGAATCAGCCCCAGCATTTT. It encodes CASSLDKNQPQHF.

This clonotype was observed many times. The chain carries TRBV29-1 and TRBJ1-5; 8 bases agree with TRBD1. Germline lookup yields CDR1 SQVTM and CDR2 ANQGSEA. The V gene end was trimmed by 3 bases and the J gene end by 4 bases; junction bases not matched to a gene: 8. The CDR3 loop spans 15 amino acids. In nucleotides, the CDR3 is TGCAGCGTTGAGGTAGGGACAGGTCAAAATCAGCCCCAGCATTTT. Residues: CSVEVGTGQNQPQHF.

DNA of the CDR3: TGTGCCAGCAGGGGAACGGGACAGGGAAGCTATGGCTACACCTTC. The encoded protein is CASRGTGQGSYGYTF. This rearrangement joins TRBV12-3 or TRBV12-4 to TRBJ1-2; 9 bases map to TRBD1. Trimming took 6 bases from V and 4 from J; bases not matched to a gene: 9. The CDR3 runs to 15 residues.

In the case of this clonotype: Being one base from a much bigger clone, this may be a read error. CDR3 bases: TGTGCCAGCAGTTTGTTACCAGCGCCAGATACGCAGTATTTT. Its protein product is CASSLLPAPDTQYF. The chain has TRBV28 and TRBJ2-3; D gene ambiguous. The ends were cut back, 3 bases at V and 4 bases at J, with 11 bases in the middle. Germline V gives CDR1 MDHEN, CDR2 SYDVKM. The CDR3 is 14 residues long.

The V call is TRBV15, the J call TRBJ2-3; tentatively, D is TRBD1 (7 bases). The CDR3 has 17 residues. Germline V lookup: CDR1 LNHNV, CDR2 YYDKDF (reference sequence). V lost 0 bases to trimming and J lost 1 base, with 14 bases between them. CDR3 in amino acids: CATSRDSGDSRTDTQYF. Written as DNA, the CDR3 is TGTGCCACCAGCAGAGATTCGGGGGACAGCCGCACAGATACGCAGTATTTT.

In this sample, this clonotype turned up a few times. CDR3 amino acids: CASSRTGTGNTIYF. The CDR3 nucleotides read TGTGCCAGCAGTCGGACAGGGACGGGAAACACCATATATTTT. The chain employs TRBV7-9 and TRBJ1-3; 8 bases map to TRBD1. J was trimmed by 4 bases and V by 6 bases; bases with no gene match: 5. Germline CDR1 reads SEHNR; CDR2 reads FQNEAQ (reference sequence). This CDR3 spans 14 amino acids.

This clonotype was recorded at least ten times. J is TRBJ1-1 and V is TRBV9, with D perhaps matching TRBD1 (5 bases). This CDR3 contains 13 residues. V shed 0 bases and J shed 5 bases, with 8 bases lying between them. CDR1 and CDR2 from the germline V gene are SGDLS and YYNGEE. CDR3 region: CASSVETDTEAFF. The CDR3 DNA reads as TGTGCCAGCAGCGTAGAGACAGATACTGAAGCTTTCTTT.

This sequence joins TRBV6-5 and TRBJ2-7, with D perhaps matching TRBD1 or TRBD2 (5 bases each). The germline gives CDR1 MNHEY, CDR2 SVGAGI. V was cut by 4 bases and J by 0 bases, with 10 bases left in between. The CDR3 covers 14 residues. As DNA, the CDR3 is TGTGCCAGCAGTTCCCGGGACGTCTCCTACGAGCAGTACTTC. Translation gives CASSSRDVSYEQYF.

This clonotype came up a few times. The rearrangement links TRBV20-1 to TRBJ2-2, with no clear D. V was pared by 4 bases and J by 6 bases, with 9 bases between. This CDR3 is 12 amino acids long. Germline V CDR1 and CDR2: DFQATT, SNEGSKA (reference sequence). The CDR3 protein is CSAKAGPGELFF. The CDR3 DNA is TGCAGTGCTAAAGCAGGTCCCGGGGAGCTGTTTTTT.

The rearrangement uses TRBV2 and TRBJ2-7; D remains ambiguous. Trimming took 6 bases from V and 6 from J, leaving 12 bases between them. CDR3 length: 12 amino acids. Germline lookup yields CDR1 SNHLY and CDR2 FYNNEI. For the CDR3, the DNA is TGTGCCAGCAGGCGGCCCGCCGGCGAGCAGTACTTC. Translated: CASRRPAGEQYF. Variable domain in full (rest from reference TRBV2 and TRBJ2-7): EPEVTQTPSHQVTQMGQEVILRCVPISNHLYFYWYRQILGQKVEFLVSFYNNEISEKSEIFDDQFSVERPDGSNFTLKIRSTKLEDSAMYFCASRRPAGEQYFGPGTRLTVT.

This chain joins TRBV6-5 and TRBJ1-2, with 8 bases fitting TRBD1. V shed 7 bases, J shed 6 bases, and the junction held 13 bases outside the gene matches. The CDR3 spans 15 residues. Germline V lookup: CDR1 MNHEY, CDR2 SVGAGI. The CDR3 spells CASNSGQGGNHGYTF. The CDR3 nucleotides are TGTGCCAGCAACTCAGGACAGGGCGGAAACCATGGCTACACCTTC.

This clonotype was observed at least ten times. The chain recombines TRBV6-2 or TRBV6-3 with TRBJ2-7; unclear D gene. The CDR3 has 12 residues. CDR1 is MNHEY, CDR2 SVGEGT, per germline. V was cut by 2 bases and J by 6 bases, with 8 bases left in between. CDR3 sequence reads: CASSYTPREQYF. In nucleotides, the CDR3 is TGTGCCAGCAGTTACACTCCACGCGAGCAGTACTTC.

There are many counts of this clonotype. This rearrangement joins TRBV15 to TRBJ1-1; 9 nucleotides align to TRBD1. The CDR3 is made up of 14 amino acids. The V gene end was trimmed by 9 bases and the J gene end by 5 bases; junction bases not matched to a gene: 10. CDR1 and CDR2 (germline): LNHNV, YYDKDF (reference sequence). Here the CDR3 reads CATQGAQVRTEAFF. The DNA for the CDR3 is TGTGCCACACAGGGGGCGCAGGTTAGGACTGAAGCTTTCTTT.

Many counts were recorded for this clonotype. The chain links TRBV28 to TRBJ2-7; 8 nucleotides agree with TRBD1. J was trimmed by 2 bases and V by 6 bases; bases with no gene match: 12. The CDR3 contains 16 residues. The germline V gene has CDR1 MDHEN and CDR2 SYDVKM. The CDR3 spells CASSPLSRQGTYEQYF. DNA of the CDR3: TGTGCCAGCAGCCCTTTGTCTCGACAGGGGACCTACGAGCAGTACTTC.

This clonotype was seen only a few times. The chain carries TRBV10-3 and TRBJ1-1, with D maybe TRBD1 (5 bases). The CDR3 is 17 residues long. Trimming cost V 5 bases and J 0 bases, with 19 bases left between them. Germline V gene sequence: CDR1 ENHRY, CDR2 SYGVKD. CDR3 protein: CAISLSPGGEMNTEAFF. The CDR3 DNA is TGTGCCATCAGTTTGTCTCCCGGGGGAGAAATGAACACTGAAGCTTTCTTT.

The chain joins TRBV7-9 to TRBJ1-3; D perhaps matches TRBD1 (5 bases). The CDR3 is made up of 16 amino acids. Trimming removed 4 bases at V and 0 bases at J, with 13 bases between. Germline V gene sequence: CDR1 SEHNR, CDR2 FQNEAQ (reference sequence). CDR3 in amino acids: CASSSTDMYSGNTIYF. CDR3 in DNA: TGTGCCAGCAGCTCGACGGACATGTACTCTGGAAACACCATATATTTT.

This clonotype has just a few counts. This CDR3 is CASSPGNYRVPTEAFF. The DNA of the CDR3 is TGTGCCAGCAGCCCTGGGAATTACAGGGTTCCCACTGAAGCTTTCTTT. The chain uses TRBV4-2 and TRBJ1-1, with D possibly being TRBD1 (6 bases). Germline lookup yields CDR1 LGHNA and CDR2 YNFKEQ. This CDR3 spans 16 amino acids. V gave up 4 bases and J gave up 4 bases, with 19 bases separating them.